The present TCR beta chain was sequenced within a study of T cell clonotyping in hematopoietic cell transplantation. Method: immunoSEQ multiplex PCR; TCRdb's copy keeps in-frame clones and lacks some. The table shows roughly 46,000 clones, with about four fifths occurring only once. Documented time point: recipient sample about 28 days before transplant, after cytoreduction. The clonotype comes from a man in his 60s with myelodysplastic syndrome. Some clones in this sample may be carry-over from other donors' samples. The sample consisted of peripheral blood mononuclear cells, taken before stem cell transplant.

The CDR3 DNA is TGTGCCAGCAGCTTTCTTGTAGGGGCCAGACAGGGGGCGGGCATTCAGTACTTC. It yields the protein CASSFLVGARQGAGIQYF. The chain combines TRBV7-9 with TRBJ2-4, with 10 nucleotides matching TRBD1. The V gene end was trimmed by 3 bases and the J gene end by 9 bases; junction bases not matched to a gene: 17. Germline V lookup: CDR1 SEHNR, CDR2 FQNEAQ (reference sequence). CDR3 length: 18 residues. Using reference TRBV7-9 and TRBJ2-4 for the parts outside the CDR3, the full variable domain is DTGVSQNPRHKITKRGQNVTFRCDPISEHNRLYWYRQTLGQGPEFLTYFQNEAQLEKSRLLSDRFSAERPKGSFSTLEIQRTEQGDSAMYLCASSFLVGARQGAGIQYFGAGTRLSVL.